This paragraph reports one T cell receptor (beta chain). Its target is not known. This specimen comes from a study of a mutant IDH1 vaccine in newly diagnosed glioma. In the study overall: Following radiotherapy alone, or alongside temozolomide cycles, vaccination was started after an interval of 4-6 weeks.

The ends were cut back, 0 bases at V and 6 bases at J, with 10 bases in the middle. CDR1 and CDR2 (germline): SGHRS, YFSETQ. This CDR3 spans 13 amino acids. Time point described: week 35, safety follow-up. Doses comprised 300 ug of mutant IDH1 20-mer peptide each, plus topical imiquimod. The donors had new WHO grade 3 or 4 astrocytomas; these were IDH1-mutant and ATRX-lost. Method: immunoSEQ multiplex PCR; TCRdb's copy keeps in-frame clones and lacks some. Here the sample spans approximately 50,000 clones, roughly nine tenths being singletons. The sequence was collected from a man aged 40-49 years with glioma. J is TRBJ2-7 and V is TRBV5-1; D is possibly TRBD1 (6 bases). The material sequenced was PBMCs, taken from a glioma patient whose treatment included an IDH1 peptide vaccine. This chain's CDR3 is CASSLDRVAEQYF. CDR3 nucleotides: TGCGCCAGCAGCTTGGACAGGGTAGCCGAGCAGTACTTC.